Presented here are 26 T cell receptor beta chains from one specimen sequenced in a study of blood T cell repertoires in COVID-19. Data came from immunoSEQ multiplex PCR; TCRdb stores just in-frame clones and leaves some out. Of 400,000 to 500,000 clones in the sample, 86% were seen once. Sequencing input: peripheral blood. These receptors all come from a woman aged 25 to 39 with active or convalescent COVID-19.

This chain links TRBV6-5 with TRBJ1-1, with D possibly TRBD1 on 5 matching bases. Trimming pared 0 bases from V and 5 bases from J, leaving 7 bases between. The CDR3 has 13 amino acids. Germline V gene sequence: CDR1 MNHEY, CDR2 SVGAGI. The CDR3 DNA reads TGTGCCAGCAGTTACTCAAGACAGACTGAAGCTTTCTTT. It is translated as CASSYSRQTEAFF.

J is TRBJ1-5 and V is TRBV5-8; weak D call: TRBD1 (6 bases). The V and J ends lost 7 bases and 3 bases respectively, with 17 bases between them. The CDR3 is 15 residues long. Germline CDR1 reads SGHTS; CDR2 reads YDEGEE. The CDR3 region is CASEGGLGYNQPQHF. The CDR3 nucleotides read TGTGCCAGCGAGGGGGGGTTGGGGTACAATCAGCCCCAGCATTTT.

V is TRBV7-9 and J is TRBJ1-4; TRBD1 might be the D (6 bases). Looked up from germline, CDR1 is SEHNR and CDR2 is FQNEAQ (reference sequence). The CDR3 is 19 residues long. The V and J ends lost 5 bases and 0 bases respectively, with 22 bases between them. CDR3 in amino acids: CASSRHSGGARATNEKLFF. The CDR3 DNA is TGTGCCAGCAGCCGACATTCTGGGGGGGCGCGAGCAACTAATGAAAAACTGTTTTTT.

CDR3 loop: CASSLQRGGVEQFF. CDR3 nucleotides: TGTGCCAGCAGTTTGCAGAGGGGGGGCGTCGAGCAGTTCTTC. The chain couples TRBV28 to TRBJ2-1; D possibly corresponds to TRBD2 (7 bases). Germline lookup yields CDR1 MDHEN and CDR2 SYDVKM. V gave up 3 bases and J gave up 10 bases, with 16 bases separating them. CDR3 length: 14 residues.

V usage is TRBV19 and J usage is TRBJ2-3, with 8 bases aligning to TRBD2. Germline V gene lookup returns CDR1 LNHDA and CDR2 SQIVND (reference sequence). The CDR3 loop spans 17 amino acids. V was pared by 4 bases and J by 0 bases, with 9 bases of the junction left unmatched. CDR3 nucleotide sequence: TGTGCCAGTAGTACCCCACTAGCGGCGACTAGCACAGATACGCAGTATTTT. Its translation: CASSTPLAATSTDTQYF.

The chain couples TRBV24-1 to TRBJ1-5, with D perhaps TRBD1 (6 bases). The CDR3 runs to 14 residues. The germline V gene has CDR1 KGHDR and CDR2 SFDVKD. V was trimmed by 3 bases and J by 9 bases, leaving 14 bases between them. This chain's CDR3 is CATSDGTFKGPQHF. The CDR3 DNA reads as TGTGCCACCAGTGATGGGACATTCAAAGGGCCCCAGCATTTT.

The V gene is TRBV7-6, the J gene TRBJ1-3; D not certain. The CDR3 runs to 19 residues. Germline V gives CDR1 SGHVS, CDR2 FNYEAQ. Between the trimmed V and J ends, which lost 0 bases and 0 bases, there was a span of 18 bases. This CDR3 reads CASSLAKREPYSSGNTIYF. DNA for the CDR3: TGTGCCAGCAGCTTAGCGAAGAGGGAACCCTATAGCTCTGGAAACACCATATATTTT.

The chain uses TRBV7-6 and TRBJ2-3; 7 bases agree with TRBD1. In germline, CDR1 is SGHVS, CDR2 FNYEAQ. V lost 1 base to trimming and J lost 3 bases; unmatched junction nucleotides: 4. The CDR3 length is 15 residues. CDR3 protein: CASSLGQGQTDTQYF. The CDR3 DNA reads TGTGCCAGCAGCTTAGGACAGGGACAAACAGATACGCAGTATTTT.

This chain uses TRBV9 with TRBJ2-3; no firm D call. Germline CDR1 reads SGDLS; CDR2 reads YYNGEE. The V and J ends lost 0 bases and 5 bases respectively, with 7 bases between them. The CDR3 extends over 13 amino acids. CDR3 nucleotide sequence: TGTGCCAGCAGCGTAGTTCAGGAAGATACGCAGTATTTT. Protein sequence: CASSVVQEDTQYF.

The CDR3 protein is CASSLASSYEQYF. CDR3 sequence (DNA): TGTGCCAGCAGCTTAGCCAGCTCCTACGAGCAGTACTTC. V and J are TRBV7-9 and TRBJ2-7; D call uncertain. Trimming removed 0 bases at V and 0 bases at J, with 3 bases between. This CDR3 has 13 residues. CDR1 and CDR2 from the germline V gene are SEHNR and FQNEAQ (reference sequence).

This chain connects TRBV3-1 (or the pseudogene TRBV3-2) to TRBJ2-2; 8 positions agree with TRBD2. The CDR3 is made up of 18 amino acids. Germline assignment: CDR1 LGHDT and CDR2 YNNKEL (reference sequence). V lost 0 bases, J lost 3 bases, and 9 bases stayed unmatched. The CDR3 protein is CASSQEAGIAGYTGELFF. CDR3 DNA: TGTGCCAGCAGCCAAGAAGCGGGAATAGCGGGGTACACCGGGGAGCTGTTTTTT.

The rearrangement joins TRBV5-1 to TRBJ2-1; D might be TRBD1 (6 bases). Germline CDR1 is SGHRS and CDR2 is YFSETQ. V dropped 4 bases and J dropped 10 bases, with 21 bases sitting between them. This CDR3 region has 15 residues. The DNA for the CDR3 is TGCGCCAGCAGCGGCCAGGAGAAGGGGGTCTGGGAGCAGTTCTTC. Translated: CASSGQEKGVWEQFF. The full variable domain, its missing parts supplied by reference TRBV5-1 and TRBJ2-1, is KAGVTQTPRYLIKTRGQQVTLSCSPISGHRSVSWYQQTPGQGLQFLFEYFSETQRNKGNFPGRFSGRQFSNSRSEMNVSTLELGDSALYLCASSGQEKGVWEQFFGPGTRLTVL.

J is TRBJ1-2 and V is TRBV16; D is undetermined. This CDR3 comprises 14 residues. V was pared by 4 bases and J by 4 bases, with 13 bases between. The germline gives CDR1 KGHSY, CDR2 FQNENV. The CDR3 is CASSLSLEFYGYTF. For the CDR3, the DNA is TGTGCCAGCAGCCTATCGCTGGAGTTCTATGGCTACACCTTC.

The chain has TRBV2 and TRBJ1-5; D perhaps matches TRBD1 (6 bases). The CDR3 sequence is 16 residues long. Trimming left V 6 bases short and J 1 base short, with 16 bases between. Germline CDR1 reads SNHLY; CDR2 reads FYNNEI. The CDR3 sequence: CASRSNSGTSNQPQHF. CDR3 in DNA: TGTGCCAGCAGATCGAACTCCGGGACAAGCAATCAGCCCCAGCATTTT.

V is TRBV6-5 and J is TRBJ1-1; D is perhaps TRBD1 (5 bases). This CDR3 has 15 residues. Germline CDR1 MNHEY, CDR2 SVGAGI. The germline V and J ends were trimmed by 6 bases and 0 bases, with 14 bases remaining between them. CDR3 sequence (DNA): TGTGCCAGCAGGACTGGAGGGGCGGTGAACACTGAAGCTTTCTTT. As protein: CASRTGGAVNTEAFF.

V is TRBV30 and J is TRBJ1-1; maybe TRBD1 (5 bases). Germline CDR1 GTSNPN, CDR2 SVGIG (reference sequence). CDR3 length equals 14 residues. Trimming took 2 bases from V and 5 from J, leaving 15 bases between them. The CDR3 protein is CAWSQDRRGTEAFF. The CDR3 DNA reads TGTGCCTGGAGTCAGGACCGCCGGGGGACTGAAGCTTTCTTT.

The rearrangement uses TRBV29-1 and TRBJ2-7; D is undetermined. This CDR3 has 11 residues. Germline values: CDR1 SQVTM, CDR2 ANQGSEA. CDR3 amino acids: CGTQNLQEQYF. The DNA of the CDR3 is TGCGGAACCCAAAACTTACAGGAGCAGTACTTC.

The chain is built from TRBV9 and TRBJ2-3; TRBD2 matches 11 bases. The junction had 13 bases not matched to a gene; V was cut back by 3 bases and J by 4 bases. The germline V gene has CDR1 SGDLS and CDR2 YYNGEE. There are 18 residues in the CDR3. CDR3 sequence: CASSGSLAGGSFSDTQYF. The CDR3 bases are TGTGCCAGCAGCGGCTCCCTAGCGGGGGGCTCGTTCTCAGATACGCAGTATTTT.

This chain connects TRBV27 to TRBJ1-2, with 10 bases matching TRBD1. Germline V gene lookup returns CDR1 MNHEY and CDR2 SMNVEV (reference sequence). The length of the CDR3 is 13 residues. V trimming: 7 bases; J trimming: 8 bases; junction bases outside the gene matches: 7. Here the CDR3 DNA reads TGTGCCAGCACCGCGACAGGGGGCGGGGGCTACACCTTC. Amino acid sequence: CASTATGGGGYTF.

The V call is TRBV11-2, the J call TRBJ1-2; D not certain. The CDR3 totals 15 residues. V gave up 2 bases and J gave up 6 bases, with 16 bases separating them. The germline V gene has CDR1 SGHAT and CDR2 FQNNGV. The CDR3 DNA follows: TGTGCCAGCAGCTTATTCCCGGGGTTTTCGGATGGCTACACCTTC. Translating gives CASSLFPGFSDGYTF.

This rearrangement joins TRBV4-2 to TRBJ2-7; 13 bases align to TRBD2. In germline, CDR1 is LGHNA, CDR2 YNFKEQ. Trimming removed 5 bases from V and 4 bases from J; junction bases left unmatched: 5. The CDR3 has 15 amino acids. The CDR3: CASSLRTSGGYEQYF. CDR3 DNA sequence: TGTGCCAGCAGCTTGCGGACTAGCGGGGGATACGAGCAGTACTTC.

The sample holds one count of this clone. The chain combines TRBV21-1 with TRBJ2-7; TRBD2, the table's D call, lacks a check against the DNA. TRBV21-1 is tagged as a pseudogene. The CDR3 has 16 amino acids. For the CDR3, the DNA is TGTGCCAGCCCTGTACATAGCGCCCCGGGGGCCTACGAGCAGTACTTC. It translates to CASPVHSAPGAYEQYF.

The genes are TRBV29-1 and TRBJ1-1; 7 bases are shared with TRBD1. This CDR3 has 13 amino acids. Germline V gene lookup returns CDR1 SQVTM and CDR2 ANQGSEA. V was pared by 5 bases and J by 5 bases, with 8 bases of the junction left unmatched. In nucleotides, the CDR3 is TGCAGCGTTCTCGAACAGGGGCGGACTGAAGCTTTCTTT. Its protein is CSVLEQGRTEAFF.

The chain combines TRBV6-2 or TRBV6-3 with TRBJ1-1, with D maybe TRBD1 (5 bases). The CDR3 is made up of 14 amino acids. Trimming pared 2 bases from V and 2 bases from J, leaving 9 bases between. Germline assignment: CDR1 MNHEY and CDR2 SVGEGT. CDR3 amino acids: CASSYAGPNTEAFF. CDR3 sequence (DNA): TGTGCCAGCAGTTACGCGGGACCCAACACTGAAGCTTTCTTT.

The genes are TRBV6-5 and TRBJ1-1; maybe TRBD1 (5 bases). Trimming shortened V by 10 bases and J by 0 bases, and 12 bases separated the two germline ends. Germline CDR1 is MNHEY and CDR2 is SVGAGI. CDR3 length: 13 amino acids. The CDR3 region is CATTGLLNTEAFF. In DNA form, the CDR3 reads TGTGCCACGACGGGACTCTTGAACACTGAAGCTTTCTTT.

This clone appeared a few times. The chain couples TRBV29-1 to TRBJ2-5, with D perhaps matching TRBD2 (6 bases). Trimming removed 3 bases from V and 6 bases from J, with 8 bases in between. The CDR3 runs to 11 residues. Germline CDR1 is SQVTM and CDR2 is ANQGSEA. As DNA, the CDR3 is TGCAGCGTTGAGGAGGGACAGACCCAGTACTTC. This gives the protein CSVEEGQTQYF.